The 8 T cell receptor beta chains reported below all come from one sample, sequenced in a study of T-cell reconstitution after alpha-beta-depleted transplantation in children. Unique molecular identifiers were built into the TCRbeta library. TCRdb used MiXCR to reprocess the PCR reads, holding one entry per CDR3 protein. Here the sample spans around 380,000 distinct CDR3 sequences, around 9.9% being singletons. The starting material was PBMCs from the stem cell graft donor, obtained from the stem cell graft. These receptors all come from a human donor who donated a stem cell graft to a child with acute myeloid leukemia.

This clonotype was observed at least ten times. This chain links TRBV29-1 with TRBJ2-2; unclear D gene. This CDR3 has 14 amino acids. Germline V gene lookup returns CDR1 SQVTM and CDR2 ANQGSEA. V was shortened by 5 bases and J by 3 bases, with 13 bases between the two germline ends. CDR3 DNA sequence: TGCAGCGTTAAGACCGCCACAGACACCGGGGAGCTGTTTTTT. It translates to CSVKTATDTGELFF.

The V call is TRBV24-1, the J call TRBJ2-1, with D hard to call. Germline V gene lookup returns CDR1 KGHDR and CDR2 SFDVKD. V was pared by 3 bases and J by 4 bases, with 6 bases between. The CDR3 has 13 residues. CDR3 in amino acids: CATSDGGYNEQFF. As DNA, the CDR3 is TGTGCCACCAGTGATGGCGGTTACAATGAGCAGTTCTTC.

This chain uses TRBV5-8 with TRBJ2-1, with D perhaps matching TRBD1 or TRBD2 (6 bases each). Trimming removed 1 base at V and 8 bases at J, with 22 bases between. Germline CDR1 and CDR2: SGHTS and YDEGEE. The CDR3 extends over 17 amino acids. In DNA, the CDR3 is TGTGCCAGCAGCTTGCTACGGGGGCCCTTTATGGCTGATGAGCAGTTCTTC. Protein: CASSLLRGPFMADEQFF.

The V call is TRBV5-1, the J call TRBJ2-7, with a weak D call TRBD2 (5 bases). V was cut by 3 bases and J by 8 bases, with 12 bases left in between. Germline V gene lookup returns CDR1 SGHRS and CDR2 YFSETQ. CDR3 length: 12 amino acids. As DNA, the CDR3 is TGCGCCAGCAGCTCCTGGACTCAGAAGCAGTACTTC. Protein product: CASSSWTQKQYF. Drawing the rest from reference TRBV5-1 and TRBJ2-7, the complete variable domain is KAGVTQTPRYLIKTRGQQVTLSCSPISGHRSVSWYQQTPGQGLQFLFEYFSETQRNKGNFPGRFSGRQFSNSRSEMNVSTLELGDSALYLCASSSWTQKQYFGPGTRLTVT.

CDR3 amino acids: CASSSRGRNNEKLFF. CDR3 bases: TGTGCCAGCAGCTCCAGGGGGCGTAATAATGAAAAACTGTTTTTT. This chain connects TRBV7-8 to TRBJ1-4, with TRBD1 identical over 8 bases. The germline V gene encodes CDR1 SGHVS and CDR2 FQNEAQ. The trim removed 4 bases at V and 4 bases at J, leaving 5 bases unmatched. This CDR3 has 15 residues.

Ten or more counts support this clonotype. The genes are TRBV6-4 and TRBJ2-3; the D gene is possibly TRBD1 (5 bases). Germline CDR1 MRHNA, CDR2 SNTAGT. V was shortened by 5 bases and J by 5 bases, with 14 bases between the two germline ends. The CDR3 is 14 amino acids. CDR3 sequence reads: CASSPQGWRDTQYF. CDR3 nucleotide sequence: TGTGCCAGCAGTCCCCAGGGATGGAGAGATACGCAGTATTTT.

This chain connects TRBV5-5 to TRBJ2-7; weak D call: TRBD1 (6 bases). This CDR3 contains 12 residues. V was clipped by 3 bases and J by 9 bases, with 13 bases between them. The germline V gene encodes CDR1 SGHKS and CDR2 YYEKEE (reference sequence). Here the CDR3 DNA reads TGTGCCAGCAGCTACAGGGATCTTGGGCAGTACGTC. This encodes CASSYRDLGQYV.

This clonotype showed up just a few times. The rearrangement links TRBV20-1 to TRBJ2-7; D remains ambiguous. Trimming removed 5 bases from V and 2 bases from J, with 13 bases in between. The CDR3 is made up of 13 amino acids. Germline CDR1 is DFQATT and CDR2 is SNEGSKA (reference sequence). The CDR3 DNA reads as TGCAGTGCTGCCCCGGTCAGCGCCTACGAGCAGTACGTC. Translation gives CSAAPVSAYEQYV.